These 2 T cell receptor beta chains were all obtained from the same sample, sequenced in a study of blood T cell repertoires in COVID-19. Only in-frame clones appear in the TCRdb table, and some are missing; sequencing was by immunoSEQ multiplex PCR. The table records roughly 35,000 clones, more than 65% of them present only once. Sequencing input: peripheral blood. All receptors come from a man older than 75 with active or convalescent COVID-19.

The rearrangement uses TRBV9 and TRBJ1-5, with TRBD1 matching 12 bases. Germline V gene lookup returns CDR1 SGDLS and CDR2 YYNGEE. V shed 4 bases, J shed 3 bases, and the junction held 17 bases outside the gene matches. This CDR3 comprises 20 residues. CDR3 residues: CASSKSRDRGQNWINQPQHF. CDR3 nucleotide sequence: TGTGCCAGCAGCAAATCCCGGGACAGGGGGCAAAATTGGATCAATCAGCCCCAGCATTTT. The variable domain in full, completed from reference TRBV9 and TRBJ1-5, reads DSGVTQTPKHLITATGQRVTLRCSPRSGDLSVYWYQQSLDQGLQFLIQYYNGEERAKGNILERFSAQQFPDLHSELNLSSLELGDSALYFCASSKSRDRGQNWINQPQHFGDGTRLSIL.

In its sample, this clone is medium-sized. Within the sample, other DNA sequences also encode this same CDR3. J is TRBJ1-2 and V is TRBV9; D is ambiguous. The CDR3 is made up of 13 amino acids. Germline V gives CDR1 SGDLS, CDR2 YYNGEE. Trimming stripped 1 base from V and 2 bases from J, with 6 bases between. The CDR3 protein is CASSVTENYGYTF. The CDR3 DNA reads TGTGCCAGCAGCGTAACAGAGAACTATGGCTACACCTTC. Together with reference TRBV9 and TRBJ1-2, the CDR3 gives the full variable domain: DSGVTQTPKHLITATGQRVTLRCSPRSGDLSVYWYQQSLDQGLQFLIQYYNGEERAKGNILERFSAQQFPDLHSELNLSSLELGDSALYFCASSVTENYGYTFGSGTRLTVV.